A single sample gave rise to the 15 T cell receptor beta chains below, sequenced in a study of shared clonotypes between healthy human individuals. Data came from immunoSEQ multiplex PCR; TCRdb stores just in-frame clones and leaves some out. This table has roughly 500,000 clones, 90% to 96% appearing once. The sample taken for sequencing was naive CD4+ T cells sorted from blood. Specified subset: CD45RA+ positively selected. Every receptor here comes from a woman aged 25 to 45 in good health.

The J gene is TRBJ2-1, the V gene TRBV12-1; the table calls TRBD2, which could not be checked here. TRBV12-1 is listed as a pseudogene. The CDR3 is made up of 16 amino acids. The CDR3 DNA sequence: TGTGCCAGCAGCTTTGGGACTAGCGGGCCAAACAATGAGCAGTTCTTC. It is translated as CASSFGTSGPNNEQFF.

This clone was detected once. One end of the junction varies from germline; a read error may be responsible. CDR3 sequence reads: CAISYLGRETQYF. The CDR3 nucleotides read TGTGCCATCAGTTACTTAGGGCGGGAGACCCAGTACTTC. The V gene is TRBV28, the J gene TRBJ2-5; D is ambiguous. The germline gives CDR1 MDHEN, CDR2 SYDVKM. The CDR3 length is 13 residues.

The genes are TRBV20-1 and TRBJ2-1; no definite D call. The CDR3 is made up of 11 amino acids. Germline V gives CDR1 DFQATT, CDR2 SNEGSKA (reference sequence). V dropped 6 bases and J dropped 9 bases, with 12 bases sitting between them. Here the CDR3 DNA reads TGCAGTGCAGTTGGCAGGAGTGAGCAGTTCTTC. The encoded protein is CSAVGRSEQFF.

This rearrangement joins TRBV11-2 to TRBJ2-7; possibly TRBD2 for D (5 bases). The ends were cut back, 0 bases at V and 9 bases at J, with 21 bases in the middle. Germline V gives CDR1 SGHAT, CDR2 FQNNGV. This CDR3 region has 16 residues. CDR3 in DNA: TGTGCCAGCAGCTTAGATAGTATAGCGCGACACCACGGGCAGTACTTC. Translated: CASSLDSIARHHGQYF.

On this clone itself: The sample holds other DNA sequences that translate to the same CDR3. The CDR3 here is CASRAGGQETQYF. CDR3 coding DNA: TGTGCCAGCAGGGCAGGGGGCCAAGAGACCCAGTACTTC. This chain links TRBV28 with TRBJ2-5; 7 bases fit TRBD1. Losses at the gene ends were 6 bases for V and 1 base for J; bases not matched to a gene: 2. The CDR3 is made up of 13 amino acids. Germline V gene lookup returns CDR1 MDHEN and CDR2 SYDVKM.

The chain employs TRBV5-1 and TRBJ2-6; D is uncertain. Trimming cost V 3 bases and J 0 bases, with 13 bases left between them. The CDR3 has 17 residues. Germline V gene data show CDR1 as SGHRS and CDR2 as YFSETQ. CDR3 sequence: CASSSSPAISGANVLTF. In DNA form, the CDR3 reads TGCGCCAGCAGCTCGTCCCCAGCGATCTCTGGGGCCAACGTCCTGACTTTC.

V is TRBV15 and J is TRBJ2-5; D is uncertain. Germline V gives CDR1 LNHNV, CDR2 YYDKDF (reference sequence). The CDR3 length is 14 residues. Trimming stripped 1 base from V and 0 bases from J, with 6 bases between. CDR3 amino acids: CATSRVRYQETQYF. CDR3 in DNA: TGTGCCACCAGCAGAGTCAGGTACCAAGAGACCCAGTACTTC.

The V and J genes are TRBV5-1 and TRBJ2-7; 11 nucleotides match TRBD2. This CDR3 region has 15 residues. V trimming: 2 bases; J trimming: 5 bases; junction bases outside the gene matches: 6. In germline, CDR1 is SGHRS, CDR2 YFSETQ. The chain's CDR3 is CASSFSGRAEDEQYF. In nucleotides, the CDR3 is TGCGCCAGCAGCTTTAGCGGGAGGGCCGAGGACGAGCAGTACTTC.

This chain connects TRBV5-1 to TRBJ1-4, with a possible D match to TRBD1 (6 bases). Per germline, CDR1 SGHRS and CDR2 YFSETQ. This CDR3 is 14 amino acids long. The V end was cut by 0 bases, the J end by 7 bases, with 10 bases between. The CDR3 DNA sequence: TGCGCCAGCAGCTTGGGCGAGGGGGGTGAAAAACTGTTTTTT. Protein product: CASSLGEGGEKLFF.

The CDR3 nucleotides are TGTGCCAGCAGCTTCGGCGATCCGAATTCACCCCTCCACTTT. It encodes CASSFGDPNSPLHF. The chain recombines TRBV5-6 with TRBJ1-6, with D uncertain. The CDR3 is made up of 14 amino acids. V dropped 2 bases and J dropped 7 bases, with 10 bases sitting between them. Germline CDR1 SGHDT, CDR2 YYEEEE.

The V gene is TRBV10-3, the J gene TRBJ1-2, with 7 bases fitting TRBD1. The J segment lost 1 base and the V segment lost 2 bases, leaving 1 base of the junction unmatched. Per the germline V gene, CDR1 is ENHRY and CDR2 is SYGVKD. This CDR3 has 14 amino acids. In nucleotides, the CDR3 is TGTGCCATCAGTGAGACAGGGGTTAACTATGGCTACACCTTC. Amino acid sequence: CAISETGVNYGYTF.

The gene calls are TRBV28 and TRBJ2-3; 7 bases line up with TRBD1. CDR3 length equals 15 residues. Germline assignment: CDR1 MDHEN and CDR2 SYDVKM. The V segment lost 6 bases and the J segment 0 bases; nucleotides outside the gene matches: 6. Written as DNA, the CDR3 is TGTGCCAGCAGAAATACAGGGGAGAGCACAGATACGCAGTATTTT. Amino acids: CASRNTGESTDTQYF.

The gene calls are TRBV27 and TRBJ1-1; D is unresolved. Germline V gene data show CDR1 as MNHEY and CDR2 as SMNVEV (reference sequence). This CDR3 is built from 15 residues. The ends were cut back, 6 bases at V and 2 bases at J, with 16 bases in the middle. The CDR3 protein is CASSRPAGLNTEAFF. CDR3 DNA: TGTGCCAGCAGCCGCCCAGCCGGGTTAAACACTGAAGCTTTCTTT.

The genes are TRBV30 and TRBJ1-5, with 8 nucleotides matching TRBD1. The CDR3 consists of 13 residues. Germline CDR1 is GTSNPN and CDR2 is SVGIG (reference sequence). Unmatched junction bases numbered 1, after V lost 1 base and J lost 5 bases. For the CDR3, the DNA is TGTGCCTGGAGTGGGACAGGGTATCAGCCCCAGCATTTT. Amino acids: CAWSGTGYQPQHF.

The chain has TRBV14 and TRBJ2-5; a weak D match, TRBD1 (5 bases). The V gene's germline CDR1 is SGHDN and CDR2 FVKESK. The CDR3 covers 13 residues. V lost 6 bases and J lost 5, with 13 bases in between. The CDR3 DNA is TGTGCCAGCAGAGACAAAGGGGCCGAGACCCAGTACTTC. Protein sequence: CASRDKGAETQYF. The entire variable domain, with the rest obtained from reference TRBV14 and TRBJ2-5, is as follows: EAGVTQFPSHSVIEKGQTVTLRCDPISGHDNLYWYRRVMGKEIKFLLHFVKESKQDESGMPNNRFLAERTGGTYSTLKVQPAELEDSGVYFCASRDKGAETQYFGPGTRLLVL.